The clone carrying this TCR beta chain was recorded many times. Uncontrolled infection, other autoimmune disease, pregnancy or lactation disqualified patients from enrolment. Each 10 ml fresh peripheral blood draw supplied the PBMCs. Trimming shortened V by 1 base and J by 6 bases, and 19 bases separated the two germline ends. Per germline, CDR1 SGHTA and CDR2 FQGNSA. The CDR3 loop spans 16 amino acids. The TCR beta CDR3 regions underwent amplification using RNA transcripts as the source. Carried out on the TCR CDR3, a first-round RT-PCR used the HTBI primer set. TCRdb re-derived calls from the multiplex PCR reads in MiXCR, one entry per CDR3 protein. The repertoire holds 690,000 or so distinct CDR3 sequences, with 18% as singletons. The sample originates from a study of T cells in Graves' hyperthyroidism and ophthalmopathy.

This receptor was obtained from a woman in her forties or fifties with Graves' hyperthyroidism that later progressed to Graves' ophthalmopathy. This chain uses TRBV7-2 with TRBJ2-7, with D tentatively TRBD1 or TRBD2 (5 bases each). Sequencing was carried out using blood. This chain's CDR3 is CASSLEVGPRGAEQYF. CDR3 in DNA: TGTGCCAGCAGCTTAGAGGTAGGGCCCCGAGGGGCCGAGCAGTACTTC.